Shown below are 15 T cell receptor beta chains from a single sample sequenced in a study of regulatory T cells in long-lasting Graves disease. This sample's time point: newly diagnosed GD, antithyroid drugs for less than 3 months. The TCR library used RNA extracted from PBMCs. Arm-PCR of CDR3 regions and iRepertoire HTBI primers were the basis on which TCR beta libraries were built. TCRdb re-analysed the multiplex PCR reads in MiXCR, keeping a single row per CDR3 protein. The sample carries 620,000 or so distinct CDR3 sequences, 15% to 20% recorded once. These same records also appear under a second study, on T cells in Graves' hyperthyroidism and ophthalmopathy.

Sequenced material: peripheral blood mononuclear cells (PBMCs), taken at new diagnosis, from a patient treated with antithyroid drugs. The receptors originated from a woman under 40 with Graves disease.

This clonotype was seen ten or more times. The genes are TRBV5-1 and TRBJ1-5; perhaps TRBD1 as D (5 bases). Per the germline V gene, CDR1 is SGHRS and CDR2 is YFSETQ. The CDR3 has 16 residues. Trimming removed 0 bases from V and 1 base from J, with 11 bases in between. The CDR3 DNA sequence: TGCGCCAGCAGCTTGGATGGGGCCCTAAGCAATCAGCCCCAGCATTTT. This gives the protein CASSLDGALSNQPQHF.

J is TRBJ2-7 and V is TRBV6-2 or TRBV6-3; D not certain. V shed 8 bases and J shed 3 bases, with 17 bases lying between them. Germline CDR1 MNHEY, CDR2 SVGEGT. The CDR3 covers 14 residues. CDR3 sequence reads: CASYGTDTLYEQYF. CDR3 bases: TGTGCCAGCTATGGAACGGATACCCTCTACGAGCAGTACTTC.

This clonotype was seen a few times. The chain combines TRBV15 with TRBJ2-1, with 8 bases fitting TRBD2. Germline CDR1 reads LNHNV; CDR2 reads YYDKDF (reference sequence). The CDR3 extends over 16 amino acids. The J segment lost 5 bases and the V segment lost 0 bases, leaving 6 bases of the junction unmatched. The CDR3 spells CATSRDNPAGDNEQFF. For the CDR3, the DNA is TGTGCCACCAGCAGAGATAATCCAGCGGGAGACAATGAGCAGTTCTTC. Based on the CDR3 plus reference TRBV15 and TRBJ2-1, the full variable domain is DAMVIQNPRYQVTQFGKPVTLSCSQTLNHNVMYWYQQKSSQAPKLLFHYYDKDFNNEADTPDNFQSRRPNTSFCFLDIRSPGLGDTAMYLCATSRDNPAGDNEQFFGPGTRLTVL.

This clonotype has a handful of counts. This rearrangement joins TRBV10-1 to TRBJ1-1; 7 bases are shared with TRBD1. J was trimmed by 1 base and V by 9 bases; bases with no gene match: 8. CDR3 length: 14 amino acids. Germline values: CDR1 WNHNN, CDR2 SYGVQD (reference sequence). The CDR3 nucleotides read TGCGCCAGGCTATACAGGGGAGGGAACACTGAAGCTTTCTTT. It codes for CARLYRGGNTEAFF.

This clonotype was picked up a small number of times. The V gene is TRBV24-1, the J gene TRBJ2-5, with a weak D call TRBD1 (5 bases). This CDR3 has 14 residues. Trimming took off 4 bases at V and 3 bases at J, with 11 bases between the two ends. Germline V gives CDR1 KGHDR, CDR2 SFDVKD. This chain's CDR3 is CATSDPTGEETQYF. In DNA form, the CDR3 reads TGTGCCACCAGTGACCCTACAGGAGAAGAGACCCAGTACTTC.

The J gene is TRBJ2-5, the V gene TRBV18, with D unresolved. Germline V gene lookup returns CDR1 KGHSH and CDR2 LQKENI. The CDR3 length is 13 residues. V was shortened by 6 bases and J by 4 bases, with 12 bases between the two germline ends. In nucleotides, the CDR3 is TGTGCCAGCTCGCCGAGGCTTTCAGAGACCCAGTACTTC. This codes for CASSPRLSETQYF.

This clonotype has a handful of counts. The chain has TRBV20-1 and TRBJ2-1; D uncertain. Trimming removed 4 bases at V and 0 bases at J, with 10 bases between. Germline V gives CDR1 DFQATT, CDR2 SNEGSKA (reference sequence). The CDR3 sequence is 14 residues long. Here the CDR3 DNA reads TGCAGTGCTACATCCAGGAGCTCCTACAATGAGCAGTTCTTC. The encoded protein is CSATSRSSYNEQFF.

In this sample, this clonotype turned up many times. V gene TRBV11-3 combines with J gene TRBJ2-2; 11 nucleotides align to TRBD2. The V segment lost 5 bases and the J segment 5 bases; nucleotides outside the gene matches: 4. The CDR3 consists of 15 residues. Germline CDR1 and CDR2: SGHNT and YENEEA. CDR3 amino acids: CASSPRTSGTGELFF. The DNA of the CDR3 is TGTGCCAGCAGCCCCCGGACTAGCGGGACCGGGGAGCTGTTTTTT.

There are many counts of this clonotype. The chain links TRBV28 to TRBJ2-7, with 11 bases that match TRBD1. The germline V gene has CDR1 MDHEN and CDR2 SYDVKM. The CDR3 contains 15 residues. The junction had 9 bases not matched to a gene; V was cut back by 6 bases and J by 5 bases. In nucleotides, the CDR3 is TGTGCCAGCAGCTCCGCAGGGACAGGGGGACACGAGCAGTACTTC. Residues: CASSSAGTGGHEQYF.

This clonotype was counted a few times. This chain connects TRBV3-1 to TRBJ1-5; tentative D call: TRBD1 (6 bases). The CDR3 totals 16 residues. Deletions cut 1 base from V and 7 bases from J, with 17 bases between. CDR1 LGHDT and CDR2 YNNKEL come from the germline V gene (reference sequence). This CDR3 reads CASSQGGRGSGQPQHF. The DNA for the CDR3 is TGTGCCAGCAGCCAAGGTGGCAGGGGAAGCGGGCAGCCCCAGCATTTT. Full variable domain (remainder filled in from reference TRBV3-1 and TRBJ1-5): DTAVSQTPKYLVTQMGNDKSIKCEQNLGHDTMYWYKQDSKKFLKIMFSYNNKELIINETVPNRFSPKSPDKAHLNLHINSLELGDSAVYFCASSQGGRGSGQPQHFGDGTRLSIL.

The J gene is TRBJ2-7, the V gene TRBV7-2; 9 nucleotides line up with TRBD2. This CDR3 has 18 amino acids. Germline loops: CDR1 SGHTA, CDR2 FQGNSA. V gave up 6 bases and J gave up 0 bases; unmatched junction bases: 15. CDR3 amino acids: CASSPRSHSGGSSYEQYF. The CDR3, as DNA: TGTGCCAGCAGTCCACGGTCCCATAGCGGGGGAAGCTCCTACGAGCAGTACTTC.

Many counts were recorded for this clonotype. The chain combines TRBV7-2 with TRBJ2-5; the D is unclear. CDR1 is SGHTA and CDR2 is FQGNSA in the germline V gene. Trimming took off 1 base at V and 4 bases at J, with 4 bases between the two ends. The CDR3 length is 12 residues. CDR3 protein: CASSLGVETQYF. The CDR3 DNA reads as TGTGCCAGCAGCTTAGGAGTAGAGACCCAGTACTTC.

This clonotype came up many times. CDR3 loop: CASSSPPGVPLHF. The CDR3 DNA follows: TGTGCCAGCAGTTCGCCCCCGGGAGTCCCCCTCCACTTT. This rearrangement joins TRBV27 to TRBJ1-6; D not resolved. Looked up from germline, CDR1 is MNHEY and CDR2 is SMNVEV (reference sequence). V shed 4 bases and J shed 13 bases, with 14 bases lying between them. The CDR3 totals 13 residues.

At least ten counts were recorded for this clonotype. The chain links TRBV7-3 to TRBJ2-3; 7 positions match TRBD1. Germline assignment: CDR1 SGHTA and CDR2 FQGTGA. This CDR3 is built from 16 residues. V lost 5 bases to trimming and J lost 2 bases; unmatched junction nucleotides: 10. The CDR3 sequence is CASSQQGGLVTDTQYF. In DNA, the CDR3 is TGTGCCAGCAGCCAGCAAGGGGGCCTAGTCACAGATACGCAGTATTTT.

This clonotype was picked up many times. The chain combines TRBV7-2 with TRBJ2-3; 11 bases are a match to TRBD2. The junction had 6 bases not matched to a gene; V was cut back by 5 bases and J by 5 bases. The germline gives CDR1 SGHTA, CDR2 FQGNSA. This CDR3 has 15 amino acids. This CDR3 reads CASSTPGTSGDTQYF. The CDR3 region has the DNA TGTGCCAGCAGCACACCCGGGACTAGCGGAGATACGCAGTATTTT.